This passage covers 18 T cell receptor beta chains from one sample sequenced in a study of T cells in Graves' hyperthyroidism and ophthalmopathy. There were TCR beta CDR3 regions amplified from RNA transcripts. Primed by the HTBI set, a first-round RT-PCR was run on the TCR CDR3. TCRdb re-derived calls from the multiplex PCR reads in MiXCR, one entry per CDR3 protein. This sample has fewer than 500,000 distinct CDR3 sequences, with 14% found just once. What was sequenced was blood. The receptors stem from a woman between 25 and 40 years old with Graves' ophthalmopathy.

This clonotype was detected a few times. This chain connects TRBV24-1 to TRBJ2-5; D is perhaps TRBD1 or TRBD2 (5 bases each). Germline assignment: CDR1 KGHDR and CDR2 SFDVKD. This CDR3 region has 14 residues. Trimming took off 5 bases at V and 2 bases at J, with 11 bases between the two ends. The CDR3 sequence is CATSGDLRQETQYF. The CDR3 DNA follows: TGTGCCACCAGTGGGGACCTAAGGCAAGAGACCCAGTACTTC.

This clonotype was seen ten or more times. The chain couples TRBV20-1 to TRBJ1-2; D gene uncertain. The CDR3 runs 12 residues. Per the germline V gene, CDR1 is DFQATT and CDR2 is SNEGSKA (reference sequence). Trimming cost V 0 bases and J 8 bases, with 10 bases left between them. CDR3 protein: CSARDELGGYTF. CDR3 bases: TGCAGTGCTAGAGATGAACTCGGCGGCTACACCTTC.

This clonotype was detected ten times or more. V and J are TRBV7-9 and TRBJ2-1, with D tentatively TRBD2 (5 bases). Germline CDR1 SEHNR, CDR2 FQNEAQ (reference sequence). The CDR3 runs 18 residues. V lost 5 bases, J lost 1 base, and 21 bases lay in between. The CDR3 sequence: CASSRGAGEPNSYNEQFF. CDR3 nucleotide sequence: TGTGCCAGCAGCCGAGGCGCCGGGGAACCGAATTCCTACAATGAGCAGTTCTTC.

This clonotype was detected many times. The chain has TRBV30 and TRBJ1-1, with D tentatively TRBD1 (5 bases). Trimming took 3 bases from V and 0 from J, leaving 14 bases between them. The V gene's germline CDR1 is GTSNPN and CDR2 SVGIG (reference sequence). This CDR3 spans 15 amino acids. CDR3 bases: TGTGCCTGGAGGCTAAGACAGCGCATGAACACTGAAGCTTTCTTT. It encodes CAWRLRQRMNTEAFF.

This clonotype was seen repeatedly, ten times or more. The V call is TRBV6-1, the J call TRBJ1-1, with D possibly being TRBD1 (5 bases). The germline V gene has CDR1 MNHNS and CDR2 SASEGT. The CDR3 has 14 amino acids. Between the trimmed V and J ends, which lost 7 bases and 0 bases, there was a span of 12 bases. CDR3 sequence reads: CASKGRGMNTEAFF. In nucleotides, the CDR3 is TGTGCCAGCAAGGGACGCGGCATGAACACTGAAGCTTTCTTT.

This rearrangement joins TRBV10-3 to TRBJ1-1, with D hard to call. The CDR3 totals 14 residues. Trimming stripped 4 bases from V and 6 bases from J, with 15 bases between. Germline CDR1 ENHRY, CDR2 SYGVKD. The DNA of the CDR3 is TGTGCCATCAGTGTGAAGCCCAAGGAGGCTGAAGCTTTCTTT. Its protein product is CAISVKPKEAEAFF.

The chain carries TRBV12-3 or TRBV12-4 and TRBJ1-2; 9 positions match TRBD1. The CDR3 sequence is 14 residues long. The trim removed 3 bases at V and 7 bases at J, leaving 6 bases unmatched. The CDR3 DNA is TGTGCCAGCAGTTTGGACAGGGGAATTCGTGGCTACACCTTC. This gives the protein CASSLDRGIRGYTF.

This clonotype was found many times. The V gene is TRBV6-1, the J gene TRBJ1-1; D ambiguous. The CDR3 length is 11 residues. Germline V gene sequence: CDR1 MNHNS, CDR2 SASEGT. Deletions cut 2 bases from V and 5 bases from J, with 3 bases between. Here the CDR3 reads CASSEPTEAFF. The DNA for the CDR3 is TGTGCCAGCAGTGAACCGACTGAAGCTTTCTTT.

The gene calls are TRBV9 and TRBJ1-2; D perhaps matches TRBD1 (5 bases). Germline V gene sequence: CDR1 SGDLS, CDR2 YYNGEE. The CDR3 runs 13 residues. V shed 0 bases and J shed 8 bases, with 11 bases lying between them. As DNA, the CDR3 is TGTGCCAGCAGCGTAGGAGGCAGGGTCGGCTACACCTTC. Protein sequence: CASSVGGRVGYTF. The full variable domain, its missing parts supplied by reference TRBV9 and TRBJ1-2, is DSGVTQTPKHLITATGQRVTLRCSPRSGDLSVYWYQQSLDQGLQFLIQYYNGEERAKGNILERFSAQQFPDLHSELNLSSLELGDSALYFCASSVGGRVGYTFGSGTRLTVV.

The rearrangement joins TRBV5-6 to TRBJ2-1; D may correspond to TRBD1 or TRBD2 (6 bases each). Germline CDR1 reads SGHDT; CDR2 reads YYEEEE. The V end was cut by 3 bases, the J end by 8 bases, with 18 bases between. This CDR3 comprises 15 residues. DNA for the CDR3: TGTGCCAGCAGCTCCATAACTTGGGGGGCCGATGAGCAGTTCTTC. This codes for CASSSITWGADEQFF.

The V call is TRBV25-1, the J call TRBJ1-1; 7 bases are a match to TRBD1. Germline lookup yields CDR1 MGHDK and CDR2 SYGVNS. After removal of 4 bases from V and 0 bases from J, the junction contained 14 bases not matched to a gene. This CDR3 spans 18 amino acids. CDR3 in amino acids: CASSGKWDSLGMNTEAFF. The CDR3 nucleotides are TGTGCCAGCAGTGGGAAATGGGACAGTCTGGGGATGAACACTGAAGCTTTCTTT.

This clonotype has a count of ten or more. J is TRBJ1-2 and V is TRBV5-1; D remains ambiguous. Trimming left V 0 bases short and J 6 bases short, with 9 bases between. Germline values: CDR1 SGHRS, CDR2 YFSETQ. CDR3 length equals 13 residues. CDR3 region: CASSLALDHGYTF. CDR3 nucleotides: TGCGCCAGCAGCTTGGCTTTGGATCATGGCTACACCTTC. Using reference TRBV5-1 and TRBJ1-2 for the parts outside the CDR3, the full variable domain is KAGVTQTPRYLIKTRGQQVTLSCSPISGHRSVSWYQQTPGQGLQFLFEYFSETQRNKGNFPGRFSGRQFSNSRSEMNVSTLELGDSALYLCASSLALDHGYTFGSGTRLTVV.

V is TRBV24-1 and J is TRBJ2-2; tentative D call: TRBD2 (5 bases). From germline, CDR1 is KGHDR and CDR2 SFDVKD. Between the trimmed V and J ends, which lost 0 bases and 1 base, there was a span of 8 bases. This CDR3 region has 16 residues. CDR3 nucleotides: TGTGCCACCAGTGATTTGAAGGAGGAGAACACCGGGGAGCTGTTTTTT. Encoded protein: CATSDLKEENTGELFF.

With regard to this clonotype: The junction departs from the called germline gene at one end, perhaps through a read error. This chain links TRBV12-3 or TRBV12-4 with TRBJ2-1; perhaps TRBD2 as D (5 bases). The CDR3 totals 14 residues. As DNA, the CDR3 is TGTGCCTGCAGTTTCGGGTCAGACTACAAAGAGCAGTTCTTC. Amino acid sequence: CACSFGSDYKEQFF.

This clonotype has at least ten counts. The CDR3 DNA sequence: TGTGCCAGCAGTGGACAATGGGACGGCTACACCTTC. It yields the protein CASSGQWDGYTF. This sequence joins TRBV28 and TRBJ1-2, with D possibly matching TRBD1 (5 bases). Germline V gene lookup returns CDR1 MDHEN and CDR2 SYDVKM. V was cut by 5 bases and J by 8 bases, with 12 bases left in between. The CDR3 consists of 12 residues.

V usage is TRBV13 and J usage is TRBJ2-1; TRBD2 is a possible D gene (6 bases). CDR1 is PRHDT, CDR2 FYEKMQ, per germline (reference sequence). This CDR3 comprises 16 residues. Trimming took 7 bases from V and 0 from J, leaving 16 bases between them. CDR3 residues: CASIISRGGSYNEQFF. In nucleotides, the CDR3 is TGTGCCAGCATCATTTCGCGGGGAGGCTCCTACAATGAGCAGTTCTTC.

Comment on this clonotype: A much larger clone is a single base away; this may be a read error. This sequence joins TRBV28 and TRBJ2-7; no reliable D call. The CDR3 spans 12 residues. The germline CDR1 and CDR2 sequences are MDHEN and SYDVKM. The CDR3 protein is CASSPTSYAQYF. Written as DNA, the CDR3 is TGTGCCAGCAGCCCGACCTCCTACGCGCAGTACTTC.

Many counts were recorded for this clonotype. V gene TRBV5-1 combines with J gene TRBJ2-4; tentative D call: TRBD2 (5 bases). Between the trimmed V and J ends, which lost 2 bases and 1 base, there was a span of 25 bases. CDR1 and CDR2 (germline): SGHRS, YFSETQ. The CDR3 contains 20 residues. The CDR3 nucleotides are TGCGCCAGCAGCTTAACTGGATTACTAGACCCGCTCCGGGCCAAAAACATTCAGTACTTC. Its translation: CASSLTGLLDPLRAKNIQYF.